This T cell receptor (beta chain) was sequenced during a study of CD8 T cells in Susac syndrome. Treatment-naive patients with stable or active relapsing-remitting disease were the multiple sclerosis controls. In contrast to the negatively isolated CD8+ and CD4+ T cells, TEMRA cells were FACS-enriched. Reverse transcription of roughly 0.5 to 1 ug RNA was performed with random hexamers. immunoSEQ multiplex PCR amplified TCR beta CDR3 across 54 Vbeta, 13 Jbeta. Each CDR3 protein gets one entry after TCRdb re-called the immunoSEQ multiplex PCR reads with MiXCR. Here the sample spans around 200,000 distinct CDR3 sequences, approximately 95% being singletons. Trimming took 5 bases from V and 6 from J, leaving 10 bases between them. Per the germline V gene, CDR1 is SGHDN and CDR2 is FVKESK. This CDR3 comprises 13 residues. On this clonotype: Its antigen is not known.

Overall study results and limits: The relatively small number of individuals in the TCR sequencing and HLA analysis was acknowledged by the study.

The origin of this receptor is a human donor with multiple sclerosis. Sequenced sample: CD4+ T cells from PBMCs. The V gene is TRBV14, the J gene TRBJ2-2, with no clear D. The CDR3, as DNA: TGTGCCAGCAGCTACCAGGTGGCCGGGGAGCTGTTTTTT. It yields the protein CASSYQVAGELFF.